This T cell receptor beta chain was profiled in a study of blood T cell repertoires in COVID-19 (dated by TCRdb to 2020 to 2022). Describing the broader study: Samples covering the acute and convalescent phases of COVID-19 were provided by collaborators in the United States, Italy and Spain. The prospective study material was composed of cDNA or gDNA derived from T cells, B-cell-depleted T cells, or PBMCs. Subjects who had been exposed to COVID-19, were actively infected with it, or had recovered from it provided the deeply sampled blood TCRbeta repertoires that made up the dataset. The repertoires were made available in a free public database intended to serve as a resource for research on the immune response to SARS-CoV-2. Samples came from the ongoing ImmuneRACE study (first 160 participants) plus 1,254 subjects from 6 global collaborators. Sample metadata almost always included a de-identified subject ID, COVID-19 status, age in years and sex. Where available, HLA class I and class II types were obtained from metadata supplied by the sample provider rather than from assay-based typing. Overall study results and their limits: The quantity of clinical and demographic metadata differed by source and by participant and was supplied without curation.

Samples from volunteer blood donors who had recovered from COVID-19 were contributed by a second Seattle source. The collaborating institutions used their own protocols to collect whole blood in K2EDTA tubes. For TCRbeta analysis, collaborators shipped samples in one of three forms: frozen whole blood, isolated PBMCs, or DNA extracted from either of those sample types. The CDR3 measures 15 amino acids from cysteine to phenylalanine. The DNA shown is the 45-base CDR3, in frame from base 1. In the germline V gene (reference sequence), CDR1 corresponds to SEHNR and CDR2 to FQNEAQ. V is pruned by 5 bases and J by 2 bases, leaving 6 bases of the junction without a gene match. TCRbeta CDR3 regions were amplified from genomic DNA using the immunoSEQ Assay, a bias-controlled multiplex PCR. The original pipeline was this. Nucleated cell counts per sample were estimated from amplification of reference gene primers within the assay. To quantify the absolute abundance of each unique TCRbeta CDR3 rearrangement, sequence reads were collapsed and filtered. For each sample, productive Simpson clonality was calculated as the square root of Simpson's diversity index across productive rearrangements. Imported from immuneACCESS, the table was reduced by TCRdb to in-frame sequences with V and J called. These copies leave out some clones; in studies compared against another copy, an unresolved V gene accounts for under half, and the cause of the remainder is not known. V and J calls and clone size are copied from that table; D and trimming were computed from the DNA. This sample holds around 130,000 clones; less than 90% were observed only once. About 12% of the sample is taken by the ten largest.

Worth noting for this clone: Its recognized antigen is unknown. No clone much larger than this one lies a single base away; base qualities are absent.

The sequenced material came from peripheral blood. The chain uses TRBV7-9 and TRBJ2-5; the central 9 bases match TRBD2. The clonotype was recovered from a woman under 40 who had recovered from COVID-19. The DNA is TGTGCCAGCAGCACCGGGACTAGCAGACAAGAGACCCAGTACTTC. It is translated as CASSTGTSRQETQYF.